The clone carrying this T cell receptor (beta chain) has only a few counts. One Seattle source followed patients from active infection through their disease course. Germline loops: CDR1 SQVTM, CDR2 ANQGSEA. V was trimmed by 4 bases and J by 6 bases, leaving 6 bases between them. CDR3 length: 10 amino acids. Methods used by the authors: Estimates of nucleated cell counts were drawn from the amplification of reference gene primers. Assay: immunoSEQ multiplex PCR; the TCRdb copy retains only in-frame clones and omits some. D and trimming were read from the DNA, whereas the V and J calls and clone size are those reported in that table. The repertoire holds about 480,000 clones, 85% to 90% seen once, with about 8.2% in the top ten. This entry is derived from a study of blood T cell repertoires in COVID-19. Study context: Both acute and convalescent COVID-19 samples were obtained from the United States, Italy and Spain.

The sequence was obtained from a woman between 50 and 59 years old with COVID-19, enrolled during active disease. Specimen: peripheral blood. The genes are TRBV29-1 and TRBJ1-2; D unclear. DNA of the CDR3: TGCAGCGTTGTAAAGCATGGCTACACCTTC. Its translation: CSVVKHGYTF. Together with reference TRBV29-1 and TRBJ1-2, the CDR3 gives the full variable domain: SAVISQKPSRDICQRGTSLTIQCQVDSQVTMMFWYRQQPGQSLTLIATANQGSEATYESGFVIDKFPISRPNLTFSTLTVSNMSPEDSSIYLCSVVKHGYTFGSGTRLTVV.